This T cell receptor beta chain was identified during a study of blood T cell repertoires in COVID-19. About the research overall: Samples came from the United States, Italy and Spain, spanning acute and convalescent COVID-19. In each case, the material was cDNA or gDNA derived from T cells, B-cell-depleted T cells, or PBMCs.

Per the authors' pipeline: How many nucleated cells were present was estimated from reference gene primer amplification. Clones were read by immunoSEQ multiplex PCR, and TCRdb kept only the in-frame ones, dropping some. The V and J calls and clone size are taken from that table; D and trimming were inferred from the DNA. This table has fewer than 110,000 clones, about 89% appearing once. The CDR3 runs to 15 residues. V trimming: 2 bases; J trimming: 7 bases; junction bases outside the gene matches: 5. Germline V gene sequence: CDR1 KGHSH, CDR2 LQKENI. Sequenced sample: peripheral blood. The source is a woman aged 55-75 years with acute or convalescent COVID-19. The chain couples TRBV18 to TRBJ2-7; 13 nucleotides line up with TRBD2. In nucleotides, the CDR3 is TGTGCCAGCTCACCAAAACTAGCGGGAGGGGAGGAGCAGTACTTC. Its protein is CASSPKLAGGEEQYF.